This T cell receptor (beta chain) comes out of a study of blood T cell repertoires in COVID-19. Study information: The analysed material was cDNA or gDNA that came from T cells, B-cell-depleted T cells, or PBMCs.

The CDR3 is 16 amino acids. Germline V CDR1 and CDR2: LGHNA, YNFKEQ. Trimming took 5 bases from V and 0 from J; bases not matched to a gene: 10. In the study's own analysis: It was from reference gene primer amplification that nucleated cell counts were estimated. The assay was immunoSEQ multiplex PCR, and TCRdb's table has in-frame clones only and misses some. V and J calls and clone size are copied from that table; D and trimming were computed from the DNA. The sample has about 300,000 clones; about 90% are singletons. This TCR was sampled from a man aged 18 to 29 who had recovered from COVID-19. V is TRBV4-2 and J is TRBJ2-7, with 7 nucleotides matching TRBD1. The specimen sequenced was peripheral blood. DNA for the CDR3: TGTGCCAGCAGCACACACGACAGGGCGAGCTCCTACGAGCAGTACTTC. Translation: CASSTHDRASSYEQYF.